This entry is about one TCR beta chain. Its antigen is not known. This sample was taken from a study of long-term antiretroviral therapy in people with HIV. People in the study who had HIV all got their treatment in the United States. Study-wide results and limits: Pre-ART-expanded clones dominated the repertoire at all time points.

The CDR3 covers 16 residues. CDR1 and CDR2 from the germline V gene are SNHLY and FYNNEI. The V segment lost 11 bases and the J segment 0 bases; nucleotides outside the gene matches: 15. The libraries were made with immunoSEQ v3.0 at survey level. Sequencing used immunoSEQ multiplex PCR; TCRdb keeps in-frame clones, though not all of them. In the table there are 34,000 or so clones, about 80% of which are singletons. This clonotype was obtained from a man between 18 and 35 years old with HIV. The source was unsorted PBMCs, collected 0.6 years after starting antiretroviral therapy. The chain carries TRBV2 and TRBJ2-7; 8 nucleotides line up with TRBD2. The CDR3 loop is CAVGRAGPLSSYEQYF. CDR3 DNA: TGTGCCGTCGGGAGGGCAGGCCCCTTGAGCTCCTACGAGCAGTACTTC.